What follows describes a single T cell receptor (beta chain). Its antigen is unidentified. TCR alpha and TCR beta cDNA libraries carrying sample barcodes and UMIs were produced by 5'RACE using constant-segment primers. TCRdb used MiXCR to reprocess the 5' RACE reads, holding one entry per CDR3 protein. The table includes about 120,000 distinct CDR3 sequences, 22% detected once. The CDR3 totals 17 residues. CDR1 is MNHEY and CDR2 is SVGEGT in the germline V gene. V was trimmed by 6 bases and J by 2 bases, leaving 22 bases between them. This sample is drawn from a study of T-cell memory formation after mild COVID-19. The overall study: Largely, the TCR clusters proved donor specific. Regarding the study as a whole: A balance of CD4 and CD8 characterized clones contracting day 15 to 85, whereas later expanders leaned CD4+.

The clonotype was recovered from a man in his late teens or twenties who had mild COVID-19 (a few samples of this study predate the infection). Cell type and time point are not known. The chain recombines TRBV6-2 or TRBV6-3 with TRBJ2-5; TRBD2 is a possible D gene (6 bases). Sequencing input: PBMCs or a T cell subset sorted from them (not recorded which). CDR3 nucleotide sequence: TGTGCCAGCAGCTCGGAAACTAGACTAGATCATCAAGAGACCCAGTACTTC. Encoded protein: CASSSETRLDHQETQYF.